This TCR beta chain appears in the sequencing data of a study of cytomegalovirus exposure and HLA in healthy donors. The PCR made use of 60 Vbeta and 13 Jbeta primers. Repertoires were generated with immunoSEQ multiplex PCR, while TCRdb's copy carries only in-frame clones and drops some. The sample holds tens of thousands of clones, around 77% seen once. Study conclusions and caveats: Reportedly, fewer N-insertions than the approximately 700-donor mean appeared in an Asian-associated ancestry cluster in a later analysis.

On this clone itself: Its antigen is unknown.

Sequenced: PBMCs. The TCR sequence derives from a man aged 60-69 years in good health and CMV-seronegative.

This CDR3 reads CASSQVGRGAGNTIYF. The CDR3 DNA reads as TGTGCCAGCAGCCAAGTCGGGAGGGGTGCTGGAAACACCATATATTTT. The rearrangement links TRBV14 to TRBJ1-3, with a weak D call TRBD1 (5 bases). Per germline, CDR1 SGHDN and CDR2 FVKESK. This CDR3 has 16 residues. V was pared by 1 base and J by 2 bases, with 12 bases between.